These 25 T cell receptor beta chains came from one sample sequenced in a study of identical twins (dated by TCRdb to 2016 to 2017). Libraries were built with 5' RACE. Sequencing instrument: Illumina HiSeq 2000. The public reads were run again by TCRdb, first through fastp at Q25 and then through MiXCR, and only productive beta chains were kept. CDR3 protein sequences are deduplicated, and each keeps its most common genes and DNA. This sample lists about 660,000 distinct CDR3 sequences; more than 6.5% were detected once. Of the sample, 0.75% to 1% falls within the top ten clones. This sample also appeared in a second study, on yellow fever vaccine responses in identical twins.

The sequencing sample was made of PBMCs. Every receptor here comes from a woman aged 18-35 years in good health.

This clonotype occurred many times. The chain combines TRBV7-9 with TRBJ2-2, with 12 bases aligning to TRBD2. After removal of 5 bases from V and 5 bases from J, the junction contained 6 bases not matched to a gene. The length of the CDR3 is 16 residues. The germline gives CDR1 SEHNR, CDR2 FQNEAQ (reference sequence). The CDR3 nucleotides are TGTGCCAGCAGCGGACCCACTAGCGGGAGGACCGGGGAGCTGTTTTTT. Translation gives CASSGPTSGRTGELFF.

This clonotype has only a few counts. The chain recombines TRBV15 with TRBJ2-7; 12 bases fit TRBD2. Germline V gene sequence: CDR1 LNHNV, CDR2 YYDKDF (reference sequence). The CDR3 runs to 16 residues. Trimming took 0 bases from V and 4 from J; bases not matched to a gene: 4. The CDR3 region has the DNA TGTGCCACCAGCAGAGACGCGCTAGCGGGAGGGTACGAGCAGTACTTC. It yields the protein CATSRDALAGGYEQYF.

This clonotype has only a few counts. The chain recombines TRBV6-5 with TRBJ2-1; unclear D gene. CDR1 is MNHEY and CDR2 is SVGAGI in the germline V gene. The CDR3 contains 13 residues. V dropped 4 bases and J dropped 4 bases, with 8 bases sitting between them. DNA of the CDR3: TGTGCCAGCAGTTTCTCGCCTTACAATGAGCAGTTCTTC. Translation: CASSFSPYNEQFF.

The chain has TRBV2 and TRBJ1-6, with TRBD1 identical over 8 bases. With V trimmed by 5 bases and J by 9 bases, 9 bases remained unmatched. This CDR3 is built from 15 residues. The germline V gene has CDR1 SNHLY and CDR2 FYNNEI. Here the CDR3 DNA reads TGTGCCAGCAGTTCCCGGACAGGGTATGGTTCACCCCTCCACTTT. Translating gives CASSSRTGYGSPLHF. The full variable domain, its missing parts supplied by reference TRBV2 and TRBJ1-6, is EPEVTQTPSHQVTQMGQEVILRCVPISNHLYFYWYRQILGQKVEFLVSFYNNEISEKSEIFDDQFSVERPDGSNFTLKIRSTKLEDSAMYFCASSSRTGYGSPLHFGNGTRLTVT.

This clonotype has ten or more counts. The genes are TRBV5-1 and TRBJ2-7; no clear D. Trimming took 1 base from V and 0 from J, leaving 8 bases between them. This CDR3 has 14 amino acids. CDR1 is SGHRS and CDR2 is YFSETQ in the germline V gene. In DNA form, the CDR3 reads TGCGCCAGCAGCTTGATAAGGACCTCCTACGAGCAGTACTTC. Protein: CASSLIRTSYEQYF.

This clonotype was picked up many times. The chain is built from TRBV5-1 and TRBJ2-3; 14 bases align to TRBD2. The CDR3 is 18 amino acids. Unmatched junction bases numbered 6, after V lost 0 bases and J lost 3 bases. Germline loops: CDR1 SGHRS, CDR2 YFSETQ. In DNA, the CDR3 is TGCGCCAGCAGCTTGGGAAGGGGGACTAGCGGGAGAACAGATACGCAGTATTTT. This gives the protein CASSLGRGTSGRTDTQYF. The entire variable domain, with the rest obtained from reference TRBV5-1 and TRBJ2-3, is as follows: KAGVTQTPRYLIKTRGQQVTLSCSPISGHRSVSWYQQTPGQGLQFLFEYFSETQRNKGNFPGRFSGRQFSNSRSEMNVSTLELGDSALYLCASSLGRGTSGRTDTQYFGPGTRLTVL.

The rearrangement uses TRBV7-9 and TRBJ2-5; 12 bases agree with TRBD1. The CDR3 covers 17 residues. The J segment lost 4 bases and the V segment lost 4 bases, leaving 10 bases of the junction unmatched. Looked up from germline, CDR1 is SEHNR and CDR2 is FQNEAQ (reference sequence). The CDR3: CASSSSRWDRGRETQYF. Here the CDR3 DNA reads TGTGCCAGCAGCTCCAGTCGGTGGGACAGGGGGCGAGAGACCCAGTACTTC.

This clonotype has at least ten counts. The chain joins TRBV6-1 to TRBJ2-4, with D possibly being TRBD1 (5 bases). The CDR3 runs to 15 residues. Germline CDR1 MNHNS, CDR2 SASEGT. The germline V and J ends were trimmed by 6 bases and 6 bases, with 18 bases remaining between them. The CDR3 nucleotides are TGTGCCAGCAGCCCGACAGTATTCTTCGGAAACATTCAGTACTTC. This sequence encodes CASSPTVFFGNIQYF.

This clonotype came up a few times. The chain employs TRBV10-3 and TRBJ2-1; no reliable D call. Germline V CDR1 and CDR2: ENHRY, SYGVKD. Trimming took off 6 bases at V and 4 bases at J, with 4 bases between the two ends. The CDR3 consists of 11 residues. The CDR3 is CAISGYNEQFF. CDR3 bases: TGTGCCATCAGCGGATACAATGAGCAGTTCTTC.

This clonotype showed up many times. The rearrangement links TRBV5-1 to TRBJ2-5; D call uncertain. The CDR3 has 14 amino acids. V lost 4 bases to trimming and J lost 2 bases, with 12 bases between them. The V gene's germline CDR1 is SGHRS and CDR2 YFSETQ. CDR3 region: CASSDYKLQETQYF. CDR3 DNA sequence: TGCGCCAGCAGCGATTACAAGCTGCAAGAGACCCAGTACTTC.

The CDR3 DNA sequence: TGTGCCAGCAGCCTCGTTGGACTAGCGGGGGGTATGACAGATACGCAGTATTTT. Its translation: CASSLVGLAGGMTDTQYF. V is TRBV5-4 and J is TRBJ2-3; 14 bases agree with TRBD2. V lost 4 bases, J lost 3 bases, and 10 bases stayed unmatched. Germline CDR1 reads SGHNT; CDR2 reads YYREEE (reference sequence). The CDR3 is 18 amino acids. Drawing the rest from reference TRBV5-4 and TRBJ2-3, the complete variable domain is ETGVTQSPTHLIKTRGQQVTLRCSSQSGHNTVSWYQQALGQGPQFIFQYYREEENGRGNFPPRFSGLQFPNYSSELNVNALELDDSALYLCASSLVGLAGGMTDTQYFGPGTRLTVL.

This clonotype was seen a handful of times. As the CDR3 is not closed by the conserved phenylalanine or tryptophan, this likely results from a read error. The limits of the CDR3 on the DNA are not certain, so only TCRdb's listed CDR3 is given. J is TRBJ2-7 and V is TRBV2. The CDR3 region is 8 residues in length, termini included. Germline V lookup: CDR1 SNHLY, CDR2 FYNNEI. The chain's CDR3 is CASSAGSE.

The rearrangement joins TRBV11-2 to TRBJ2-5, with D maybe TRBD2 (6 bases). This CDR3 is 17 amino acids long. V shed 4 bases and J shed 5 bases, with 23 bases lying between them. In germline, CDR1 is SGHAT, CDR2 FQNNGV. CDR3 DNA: TGTGCCAGCAGCTCCGTCCGAAGCGGAGGGCGGTTTGAGACCCAGTACTTC. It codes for CASSSVRSGGRFETQYF. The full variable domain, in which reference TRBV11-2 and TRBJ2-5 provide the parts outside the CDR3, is EAGVAQSPRYKIIEKRQSVAFWCNPISGHATLYWYQQILGQGPKLLIQFQNNGVVDDSQLPKDRFSAERLKGVDSTLKIQPAKLEDSAVYLCASSSVRSGGRFETQYFGPGTRLLVL.

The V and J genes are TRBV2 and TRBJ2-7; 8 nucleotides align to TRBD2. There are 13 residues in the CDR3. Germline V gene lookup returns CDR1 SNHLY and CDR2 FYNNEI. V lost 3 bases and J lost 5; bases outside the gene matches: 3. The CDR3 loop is CASSDSGTNEQYF. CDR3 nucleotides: TGTGCCAGCAGTGATAGCGGGACCAACGAGCAGTACTTC.

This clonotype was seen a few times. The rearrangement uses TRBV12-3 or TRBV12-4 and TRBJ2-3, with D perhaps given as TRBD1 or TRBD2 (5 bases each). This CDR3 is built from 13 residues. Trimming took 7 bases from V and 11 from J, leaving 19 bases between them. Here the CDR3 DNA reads TGTGCCAGCACCGGGACCCTACCTGGGAGGCAGTATTTT. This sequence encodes CASTGTLPGRQYF.

The DNA for the CDR3 is TGTGCCAGCAGTACCTACACCAGGGCAGGAGGGTACGAGCAGTACTTC. Translated, it gives CASSTYTRAGGYEQYF. This chain links TRBV28 with TRBJ2-7, with D perhaps matching TRBD2 (6 bases). This CDR3 has 16 amino acids. V was clipped by 5 bases and J by 4 bases, with 21 bases between them. Germline assignment: CDR1 MDHEN and CDR2 SYDVKM.

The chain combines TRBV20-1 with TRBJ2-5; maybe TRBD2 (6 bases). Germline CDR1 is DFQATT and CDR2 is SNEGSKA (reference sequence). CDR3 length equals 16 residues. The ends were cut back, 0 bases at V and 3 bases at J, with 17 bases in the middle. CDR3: CSARDPVGGTEETQYF. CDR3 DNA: TGCAGTGCTAGAGATCCTGTGGGGGGTACCGAAGAGACCCAGTACTTC.

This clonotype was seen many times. The CDR3 DNA reads TGTGCCAGCAGTGACCCTAGCAATGAGCAGTTCTTC. Translation gives CASSDPSNEQFF. The rearrangement links TRBV6-5 to TRBJ2-1; D gene unclear. The CDR3 is made up of 12 amino acids. V was clipped by 5 bases and J by 6 bases, with 8 bases between them. Per germline, CDR1 MNHEY and CDR2 SVGAGI.

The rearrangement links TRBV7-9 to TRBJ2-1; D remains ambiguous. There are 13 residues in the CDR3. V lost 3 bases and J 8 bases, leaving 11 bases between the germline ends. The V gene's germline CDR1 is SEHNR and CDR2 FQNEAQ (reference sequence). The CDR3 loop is CASSFAPGDEQFF. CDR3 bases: TGTGCCAGCAGCTTCGCCCCCGGCGATGAGCAGTTCTTC. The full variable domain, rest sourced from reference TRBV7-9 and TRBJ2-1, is DTGVSQNPRHKITKRGQNVTFRCDPISEHNRLYWYRQTLGQGPEFLTYFQNEAQLEKSRLLSDRFSAERPKGSFSTLEIQRTEQGDSAMYLCASSFAPGDEQFFGPGTRLTVL.

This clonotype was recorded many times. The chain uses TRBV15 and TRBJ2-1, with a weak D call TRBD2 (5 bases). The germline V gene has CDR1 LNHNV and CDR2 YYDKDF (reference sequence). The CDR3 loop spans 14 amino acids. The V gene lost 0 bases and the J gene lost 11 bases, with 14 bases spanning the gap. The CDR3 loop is CATSREQGAGKQFF. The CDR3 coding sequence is TGTGCCACCAGCAGAGAGCAAGGAGCCGGGAAGCAGTTCTTC.

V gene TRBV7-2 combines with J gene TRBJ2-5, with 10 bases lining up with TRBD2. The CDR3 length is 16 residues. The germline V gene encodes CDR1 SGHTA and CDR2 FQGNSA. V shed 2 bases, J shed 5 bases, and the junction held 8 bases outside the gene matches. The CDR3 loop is CASSLLSGGAWETQYF. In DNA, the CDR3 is TGTGCCAGCAGCTTATTGAGCGGGGGGGCATGGGAGACCCAGTACTTC.

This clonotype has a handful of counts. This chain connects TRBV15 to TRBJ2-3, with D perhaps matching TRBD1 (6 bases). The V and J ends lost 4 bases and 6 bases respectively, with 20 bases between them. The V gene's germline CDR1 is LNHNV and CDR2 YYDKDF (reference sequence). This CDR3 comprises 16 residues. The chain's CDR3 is CATSTQQGSGMDTQYF. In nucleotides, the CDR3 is TGTGCCACCAGCACCCAGCAGGGGTCGGGAATGGATACGCAGTATTTT. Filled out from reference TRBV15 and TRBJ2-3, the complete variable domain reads DAMVIQNPRYQVTQFGKPVTLSCSQTLNHNVMYWYQQKSSQAPKLLFHYYDKDFNNEADTPDNFQSRRPNTSFCFLDIRSPGLGDTAMYLCATSTQQGSGMDTQYFGPGTRLTVL.

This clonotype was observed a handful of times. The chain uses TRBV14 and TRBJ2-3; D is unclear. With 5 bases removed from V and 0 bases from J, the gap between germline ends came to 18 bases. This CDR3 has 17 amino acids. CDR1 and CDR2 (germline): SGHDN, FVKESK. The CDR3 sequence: CASSLRPWTDSTDTQYF. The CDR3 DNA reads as TGTGCCAGCAGCTTAAGGCCATGGACGGATAGCACAGATACGCAGTATTTT.

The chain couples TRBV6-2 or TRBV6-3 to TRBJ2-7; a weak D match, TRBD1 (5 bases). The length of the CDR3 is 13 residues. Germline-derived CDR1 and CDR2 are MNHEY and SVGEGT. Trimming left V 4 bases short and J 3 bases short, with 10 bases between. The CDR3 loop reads CASSSQGGYEQYF. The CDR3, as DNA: TGTGCCAGCAGTTCTCAGGGTGGCTACGAGCAGTACTTC.

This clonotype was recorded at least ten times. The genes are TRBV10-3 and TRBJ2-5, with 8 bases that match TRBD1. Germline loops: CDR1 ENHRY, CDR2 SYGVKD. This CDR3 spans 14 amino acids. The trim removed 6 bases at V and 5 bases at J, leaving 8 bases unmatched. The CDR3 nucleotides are TGTGCCATCAGACAAGACAGGGGTGGGGAGACCCAGTACTTC. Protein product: CAIRQDRGGETQYF.